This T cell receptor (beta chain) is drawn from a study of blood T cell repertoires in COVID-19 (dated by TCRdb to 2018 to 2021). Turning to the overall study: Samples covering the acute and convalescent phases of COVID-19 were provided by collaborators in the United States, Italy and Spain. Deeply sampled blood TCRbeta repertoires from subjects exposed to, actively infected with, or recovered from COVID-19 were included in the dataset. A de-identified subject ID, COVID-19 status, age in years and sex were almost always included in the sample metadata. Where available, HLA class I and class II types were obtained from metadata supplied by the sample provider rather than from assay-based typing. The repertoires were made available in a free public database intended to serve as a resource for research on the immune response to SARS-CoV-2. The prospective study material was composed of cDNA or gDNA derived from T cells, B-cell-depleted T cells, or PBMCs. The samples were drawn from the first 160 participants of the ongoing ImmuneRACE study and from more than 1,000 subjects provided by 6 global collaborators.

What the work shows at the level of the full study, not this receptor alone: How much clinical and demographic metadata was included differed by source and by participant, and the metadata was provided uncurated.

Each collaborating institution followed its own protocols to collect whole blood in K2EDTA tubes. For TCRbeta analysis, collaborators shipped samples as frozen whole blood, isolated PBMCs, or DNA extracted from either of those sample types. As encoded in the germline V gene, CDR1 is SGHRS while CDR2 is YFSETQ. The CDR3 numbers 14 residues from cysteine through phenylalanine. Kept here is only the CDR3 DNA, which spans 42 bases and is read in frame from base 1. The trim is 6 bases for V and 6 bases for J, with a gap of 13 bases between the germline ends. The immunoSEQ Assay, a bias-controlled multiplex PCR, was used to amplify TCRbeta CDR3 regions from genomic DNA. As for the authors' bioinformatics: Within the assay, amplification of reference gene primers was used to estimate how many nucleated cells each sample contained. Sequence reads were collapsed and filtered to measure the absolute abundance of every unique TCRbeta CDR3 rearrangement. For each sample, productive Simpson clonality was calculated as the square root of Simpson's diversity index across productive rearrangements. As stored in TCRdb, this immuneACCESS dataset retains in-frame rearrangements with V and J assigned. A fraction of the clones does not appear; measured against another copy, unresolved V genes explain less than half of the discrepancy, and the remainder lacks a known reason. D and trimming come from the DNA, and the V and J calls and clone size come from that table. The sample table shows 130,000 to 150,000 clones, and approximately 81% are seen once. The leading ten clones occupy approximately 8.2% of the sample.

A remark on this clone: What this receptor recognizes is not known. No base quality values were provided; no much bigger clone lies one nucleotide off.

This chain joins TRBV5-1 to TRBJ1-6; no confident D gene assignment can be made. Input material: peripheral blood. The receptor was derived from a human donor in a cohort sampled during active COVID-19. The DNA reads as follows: TGCGCCAGCACCCCCGGTGAGAGTAATTCACCCCTCCACTTT. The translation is CASTPGESNSPLHF.